A selection of T cell receptor beta chains follows, all from one sample in a study of early T cells in non-severe SARS-CoV-2 infection. TCRdb reprocessed the 5' RACE reads with MiXCR, giving one entry per CDR3 protein. The table includes about 17,000 distinct CDR3 sequences, 4% to 5.5% detected once. Sequenced material: whole blood. The receptors were gathered from an adult who was a healthcare worker with PCR-confirmed SARS-CoV-2 infection or an uninfected control (not recorded which). CDR3s include the opening cysteine and the closing phenylalanine or tryptophan. Each record gives: clone size, J gene, D gene, V gene, CDR3 protein, CDR3 DNA. The D gene is left open where the match is weak. Size tells how often a clone was seen (once, few, many) or the class of an expanded clone, and some rows leave it out.

clone size: many
J gene: TRBJ2-3
D gene: NA
V gene: TRBV7-6
CDR3 protein: CASSSGRATDTQYF
CDR3 DNA: TGTGCCAGCAGCTCCGGGAGAGCGACAGATACGCAGTATTTT

clone size: many
J gene: TRBJ2-1
D gene: TRBD2
V gene: TRBV7-9
CDR3 protein: CASSLGSSGSNNEQFF
CDR3 DNA: TGTGCCAGCAGCTTAGGGAGTAGCGGGAGTAACAATGAGCAGTTCTTC

clone size: many
J gene: TRBJ1-6
D gene: NA
V gene: TRBV6-5
CDR3 protein: CASKPPGNSPLHF
CDR3 DNA: TGTGCCAGCAAGCCGCCAGGGAATTCACCCCTCCACTTT

clone size: medium-sized
J gene: TRBJ2-1
D gene: NA
V gene: TRBV4-3
CDR3 protein: CASSPGLTNEQFF
CDR3 DNA: TGCGCCAGCAGCCCCGGGCTTACCAATGAGCAGTTCTTC

clone size: medium-sized
J gene: TRBJ1-1
D gene: NA
V gene: TRBV30
CDR3 protein: CAWGQIMNTEAFF
CDR3 DNA: TGTGCCTGGGGACAGATCATGAACACTGAAGCTTTCTTT

clone size: NA
J gene: TRBJ1-2
D gene: NA
V gene: TRBV30
CDR3 protein: CAWSVLGNYGYTF
CDR3 DNA: TGTGCCTGGAGTGTACTTGGGAACTATGGCTACACCTTC

clone size: few
J gene: TRBJ2-2
D gene: NA
V gene: TRBV9
CDR3 protein: CASGSANTGELFF
CDR3 DNA: TGTGCCAGCGGCTCGGCGAACACCGGGGAGCTGTTTTTT

clone size: many
J gene: TRBJ2-1
D gene: NA
V gene: TRBV6-5
CDR3 protein: CASWRGNEQFF
CDR3 DNA: TGTGCCAGTTGGCGGGGAAATGAGCAGTTCTTC

clone size: many
J gene: TRBJ2-3
D gene: NA
V gene: TRBV12-3/TRBV12-4
CDR3 protein: CASSYPSAQYF
CDR3 DNA: TGTGCCAGCAGCTACCCATCAGCGCAGTATTTT

clone size: few
J gene: TRBJ2-1
D gene: TRBD1
V gene: TRBV12-3/TRBV12-4
CDR3 protein: CASSHPGQGFGEQFF
CDR3 DNA: TGTGCCAGCAGTCATCCGGGACAGGGATTTGGTGAGCAGTTCTTC

clone size: many
J gene: TRBJ2-1
D gene: NA
V gene: TRBV19
CDR3 protein: CASSTWERVYNEQFF
CDR3 DNA: TGTGCCAGTAGTACTTGGGAGCGGGTATACAATGAGCAGTTCTTC

clone size: few
J gene: TRBJ2-5
D gene: TRBD1
V gene: TRBV29-1
CDR3 protein: CSVDRDTGGETQYF
CDR3 DNA: TGCAGCGTTGACCGCGATACAGGGGGAGAGACCCAGTACTTC

clone size: few
J gene: TRBJ2-5
D gene: TRBD2
V gene: TRBV7-8
CDR3 protein: CASSLFGGGETQYF
CDR3 DNA: TGTGCCAGCAGCTTATTCGGGGGGGGCGAGACCCAGTACTTC

clone size: many
J gene: TRBJ1-1
D gene: NA
V gene: TRBV10-1
CDR3 protein: CASSEAGIRFPEAFF
CDR3 DNA: TGCGCCAGCAGTGAGGCAGGGATTAGGTTTCCTGAAGCTTTCTTT

clone size: medium-sized
J gene: TRBJ2-7
D gene: NA
V gene: TRBV27
CDR3 protein: CASSSHPLEEQYF
CDR3 DNA: TGTGCCAGCAGTTCCCATCCTCTGGAGGAGCAGTACTTC

clone size: medium-sized
J gene: TRBJ2-3
D gene: NA
V gene: TRBV20-1
CDR3 protein: CSARETSRTDTQYF
CDR3 DNA: TGCAGTGCTAGAGAGACAAGTCGCACAGATACGCAGTATTTT

clone size: few
J gene: TRBJ2-3
D gene: NA
V gene: TRBV27
CDR3 protein: CASSFGVPDTQYF
CDR3 DNA: TGTGCCAGCAGTTTCGGCGTGCCAGATACGCAGTATTTT

clone size: few
J gene: TRBJ2-7
D gene: NA
V gene: TRBV29-1
CDR3 protein: CSVEMSSPYEQYF
CDR3 DNA: TGCAGCGTTGAAATGTCCTCACCCTACGAGCAGTACTTC

clone size: many
J gene: TRBJ1-5
D gene: NA
V gene: TRBV28
CDR3 protein: CATSFGVHSNQPQHF
CDR3 DNA: TGTGCCACTTCTTTCGGAGTCCATAGCAATCAGCCCCAGCATTTT

clone size: NA
J gene: TRBJ1-1
D gene: NA
V gene: TRBV11-2
CDR3 protein: CASRWGAGNTEAFF
CDR3 DNA: TGTGCCAGCAGGTGGGGGGCCGGGAACACTGAAGCTTTCTTT

clone size: many
J gene: TRBJ2-3
D gene: NA
V gene: TRBV29-1
CDR3 protein: CSVEARTDTQYF
CDR3 DNA: TGCAGCGTTGAAGCGCGCACAGATACGCAGTATTTT

clone size: medium-sized
J gene: TRBJ2-7
D gene: TRBD2
V gene: TRBV12-3/TRBV12-4
CDR3 protein: CASRPGTSGSPPYF
CDR3 DNA: TGTGCCAGCAGGCCGGGGACTAGCGGGAGTCCCCCGTACTTC

clone size: medium-sized
J gene: TRBJ1-5
D gene: NA
V gene: TRBV20-1
CDR3 protein: CSALPPQGLQPQHF
CDR3 DNA: TGCAGTGCTCTCCCCCCCCAGGGCCTACAGCCCCAGCATTTT

clone size: many
J gene: TRBJ1-1
D gene: NA
V gene: TRBV4-3
CDR3 protein: CASSQETGGWAFF
CDR3 DNA: TGCGCCAGCAGCCAAGAGACGGGAGGCTGGGCTTTCTTT

clone size: few
J gene: TRBJ1-6
D gene: NA
V gene: TRBV6-1
CDR3 protein: CASSVWSSYNSPLHF
CDR3 DNA: TGTGCCAGCAGTGTGTGGAGCTCCTATAATTCACCCCTCCACTTT

clone size: many
J gene: TRBJ1-5
D gene: NA
V gene: TRBV30
CDR3 protein: CAWSGGSSGNQPQHF
CDR3 DNA: TGTGCCTGGAGCGGTGGGAGTTCTGGCAATCAGCCCCAGCATTTT

clone size: many
J gene: TRBJ2-7
D gene: NA
V gene: TRBV4-1
CDR3 protein: CASSARQESYEQYF
CDR3 DNA: TGCGCCAGCAGCGCACGACAGGAGTCCTACGAGCAGTACTTC

clone size: many
J gene: TRBJ1-1
D gene: NA
V gene: TRBV6-5
CDR3 protein: CASSYSINSMNTEAFF
CDR3 DNA: TGTGCCAGCAGTTACTCGATTAACAGTATGAACACTGAAGCTTTCTTT

clone size: many
J gene: TRBJ2-3
D gene: TRBD2
V gene: TRBV19
CDR3 protein: CASSSRTSGSPDTQYF
CDR3 DNA: TGTGCCAGTAGTTCACGGACTAGCGGGAGCCCAGATACGCAGTATTTT

clone size: medium-sized
J gene: TRBJ2-1
D gene: TRBD2
V gene: TRBV20-1
CDR3 protein: CSAVPGLALYNEQFF
CDR3 DNA: TGCAGTGCTGTTCCGGGACTAGCGTTATACAATGAGCAGTTCTTC

clone size: many
J gene: TRBJ2-1
D gene: NA
V gene: TRBV10-1
CDR3 protein: CASSESMNRAYNEQFF
CDR3 DNA: TGCGCCAGCAGTGAGTCTATGAACAGGGCCTACAATGAGCAGTTCTTC

clone size: few
J gene: TRBJ2-3
D gene: NA
V gene: TRBV3-1
CDR3 protein: CASSPGHREDTQYF
CDR3 DNA: TGTGCCAGCAGCCCCGGACACCGGGAAGATACGCAGTATTTT

clone size: many
J gene: TRBJ2-3
D gene: NA
V gene: TRBV5-4
CDR3 protein: CASSLAVGAPDTQYF
CDR3 DNA: TGTGCCAGCAGCTTGGCCGTTGGGGCCCCAGATACGCAGTATTTT

clone size: many
J gene: TRBJ1-1
D gene: NA
V gene: TRBV10-3
CDR3 protein: CAISESQGALVEAFF
CDR3 DNA: TGTGCCATCAGTGAGTCGCAGGGCGCCTTGGTAGAAGCTTTCTTT

clone size: many
J gene: TRBJ2-7
D gene: NA
V gene: TRBV6-2/TRBV6-3
CDR3 protein: CASSAGRGGEQYF
CDR3 DNA: TGTGCCAGCAGTGCCGGAAGGGGGGGGGAGCAGTACTTC

clone size: NA
J gene: TRBJ1-1
D gene: NA
V gene: TRBV6-1
CDR3 protein: CASSENRAVNTEAFF
CDR3 DNA: TGTGCCAGCAGTGAGAACAGGGCGGTGAACACTGAAGCTTTCTTT

clone size: NA
J gene: TRBJ2-5
D gene: NA
V gene: TRBV5-1
CDR3 protein: CASSLVAAGQETQYF
CDR3 DNA: TGCGCCAGCAGCTTGGTAGCGGCCGGACAAGAGACCCAGTACTTC

clone size: many
J gene: TRBJ1-5
D gene: NA
V gene: TRBV19
CDR3 protein: CASSIYSDSNQPQHF
CDR3 DNA: TGTGCCAGTAGTATCTACTCTGATAGCAATCAGCCCCAGCATTTT

clone size: many
J gene: TRBJ2-5
D gene: NA
V gene: TRBV7-6
CDR3 protein: CASSLGPGAGQETQYF
CDR3 DNA: TGTGCCAGCAGCTTAGGTCCGGGAGCGGGTCAAGAGACCCAGTACTTC

clone size: many
J gene: TRBJ2-5
D gene: TRBD1
V gene: TRBV27
CDR3 protein: CASSWTGPQETQYF
CDR3 DNA: TGTGCCAGCAGTTGGACAGGGCCCCAAGAGACCCAGTACTTC

clone size: medium-sized
J gene: TRBJ2-6
D gene: NA
V gene: TRBV11-2
CDR3 protein: CASRNRESSGANVLTF
CDR3 DNA: TGTGCCAGCAGGAACAGGGAGAGCTCTGGGGCCAACGTCCTGACTTTC

clone size: few
J gene: TRBJ1-5
D gene: TRBD1
V gene: TRBV19
CDR3 protein: CASKTGQVLNQPQHF
CDR3 DNA: TGTGCCAGTAAAACGGGACAGGTCCTTAATCAGCCCCAGCATTTT

clone size: many
J gene: TRBJ2-1
D gene: TRBD2
V gene: TRBV5-1
CDR3 protein: CASSSTSGHNEQFF
CDR3 DNA: TGCGCCAGCAGCTCCACTAGCGGACACAATGAGCAGTTCTTC

clone size: NA
J gene: TRBJ2-2
D gene: NA
V gene: TRBV29-1
CDR3 protein: CSVDPGAHTGELFF
CDR3 DNA: TGCAGCGTTGACCCAGGGGCCCACACCGGGGAGCTGTTTTTT

clone size: many
J gene: TRBJ1-6
D gene: NA
V gene: TRBV5-1
CDR3 protein: CASSLYPGEGSPLHF
CDR3 DNA: TGCGCCAGCAGCTTGTATCCAGGGGAGGGTTCACCCCTCCACTTT

clone size: many
J gene: TRBJ2-5
D gene: NA
V gene: TRBV7-2
CDR3 protein: CASSYRSSRETQYF
CDR3 DNA: TGTGCCAGCAGTTACAGGTCTAGCCGGGAGACCCAGTACTTC

clone size: NA
J gene: TRBJ2-5
D gene: NA
V gene: TRBV5-1
CDR3 protein: CASSLGGDSKETQYF
CDR3 DNA: TGCGCCAGCAGCTTGGGAGGGGACTCAAAAGAGACCCAGTACTTC

clone size: NA
J gene: TRBJ1-3
D gene: NA
V gene: TRBV7-6
CDR3 protein: CASSLVSGFSGNTIYF
CDR3 DNA: TGTGCCAGCAGCTTAGTGTCAGGGTTCTCCGGAAACACCATATATTTT